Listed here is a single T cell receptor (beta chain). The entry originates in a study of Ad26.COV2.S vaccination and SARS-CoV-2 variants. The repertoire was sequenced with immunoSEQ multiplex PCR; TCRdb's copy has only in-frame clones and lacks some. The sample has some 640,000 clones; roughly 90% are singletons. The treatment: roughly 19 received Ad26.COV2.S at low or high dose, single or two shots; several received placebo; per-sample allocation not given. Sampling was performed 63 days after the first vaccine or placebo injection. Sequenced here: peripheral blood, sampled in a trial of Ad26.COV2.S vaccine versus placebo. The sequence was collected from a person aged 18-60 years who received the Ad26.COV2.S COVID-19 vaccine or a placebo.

CDR3 sequence (DNA): TGCGCCAGCAGTGAGTCAAGAGGCAGCACGTACAATGAGCAGTTCTTC. Translated, it gives CASSESRGSTYNEQFF. The chain is built from TRBV10-1 and TRBJ2-1; D ambiguous. CDR1 is WNHNN and CDR2 is SYGVQD in the germline V gene (reference sequence). V was cut by 0 bases and J by 4 bases, with 13 bases left in between. The CDR3 contains 16 residues.